This T cell receptor beta chain was identified in a study of read filtering for tumor transcriptome and immune sequencing. From 300 to 400 ng of RNA, a library with molecular barcoded alpha/delta and beta/gamma adaptors was made. TCRdb processed the reads anew with MiXCR; each CDR3 protein has one entry. The sample records tens of thousands of distinct CDR3 sequences, roughly 21% being singletons. V shed 4 bases, J shed 4 bases, and the junction held 4 bases outside the gene matches. The CDR3 has 13 amino acids. CDR1 and CDR2 from the germline V gene are SQVTM and ANQGSEA. This clonotype was seen ten or more times.

The sequence came from a donor aged 40 or over with multiple myeloma. Sequenced material: a population of CD138-negative cells sorted from bone marrow. The chain joins TRBV29-1 to TRBJ1-1, with 9 positions matching TRBD1. This CDR3 reads CSVVMTGGTEAFF. Here the CDR3 DNA reads TGCAGCGTTGTAATGACAGGGGGCACTGAAGCTTTCTTT.